These T cell receptor beta chains were read from a single sample in a study of T cell repertoires in cytomegalovirus infection. TCRdb called the reads again in MiXCR, with one record for every CDR3 protein. Of approximately 70,000 distinct CDR3 sequences listed, 20% to 25% are singletons. These receptors have no known antigen. The sequencing input was PBMCs, sequenced either directly or after in vitro stimulation (not recorded which). Every receptor here comes from a human donor in good health (CMV status not recorded). Some clones in this sample may be carry-over from other donors' samples. Each CDR3 is given with its conserved first and last residue. D genes are given only for firm matches. Size is omitted from some rows. Given values are once, few, many or a class for expanded clones.

v_call	d_call	j_call	clone_size	cdr3_nt	cdr3_aa
TRBV20-1	TRBD1	TRBJ1-2	.	TGCAGTGCTTGGGGACAGGGATCGTTTGGCTACACCTTC	CSAWGQGSFGYTF
TRBV7-2	TRBD1	TRBJ2-2	many	TGTGCCAGCAGCATACTGACAGGGGGAAGTATCGGGGAGCTGTTTTTT	CASSILTGGSIGELFF
TRBV20-1	.	TRBJ1-5	many	TGCAGTGCTAGAGGAGGACGGTTCAATCAGCCCCAGCATTTT	CSARGGRFNQPQHF
TRBV6-2/TRBV6-3	.	TRBJ2-1	many	TGTGCCAGCAGTCGTTTGAAGGAGTCTTTCTACAATGAGCAGTTCTTC	CASSRLKESFYNEQFF
TRBV28	.	TRBJ2-7	many	TGTGCCATCCTGGCGGCAAACTACGAGCAGTACTTC	CAILAANYEQYF
TRBV6-5	TRBD2	TRBJ2-1	few	TGTGCCAGCAGCGGGACTAGCGTAACCTACAATGAGCAGTTCTTC	CASSGTSVTYNEQFF
TRBV27	.	TRBJ2-3	few	TGTGCCAGCAGCTTAAAGGAAAGTACCCCCTCGAGGTTT	CASSLKESTPSRF
TRBV6-5	TRBD2	TRBJ2-1	few	TGTGCCAGCACCTCCGGGGGACTAGCCTCCAATGAGCAGTTCTTC	CASTSGGLASNEQFF
TRBV28	TRBD1	TRBJ2-3	.	TGTGCCATCCGAGACAGGGCGGATACGCAGTATTTT	CAIRDRADTQYF
TRBV11-3	.	TRBJ2-5	few	TGTGCCAGCAGCGTACTAGCTGTGGAGACCCAGTACTTC	CASSVLAVETQYF